These 21 T cell receptor beta chains came from one sample sequenced in a study of CD8 T cells in Susac syndrome. Reverse transcription of roughly 0.45 to 1 ug RNA was carried out with random hexamers. MiXCR was run by TCRdb on the immunoSEQ multiplex PCR reads, yielding one entry per CDR3 protein. The sample carries over 350,000 distinct CDR3 sequences, more than 70% recorded once. The sample comprised CD8+ T cells from PBMCs. These receptors were collected from a human donor with multiple sclerosis.

This clonotype was counted once. V and J are TRBV20-1 and TRBJ1-1, with TRBD1 as a possible D gene (6 bases). This CDR3 region has 13 residues. V shed 0 bases and J shed 4 bases, with 9 bases lying between them. Germline V gene sequence: CDR1 DFQATT, CDR2 SNEGSKA (reference sequence). The CDR3 DNA is TGCAGTGCTAGAGATATGGGGGCCACTGAAGCTTTCTTT. Protein sequence: CSARDMGATEAFF.

The genes are TRBV5-4 and TRBJ2-7; the match to TRBD1 covers 8 bases. The germline V gene has CDR1 SGHNT and CDR2 YYREEE (reference sequence). With 4 bases clipped from V and 2 bases from J, the junction kept 5 bases outside the gene matches. The CDR3 is 14 residues long. The CDR3 DNA sequence: TGTGCCAGCAGCCCCCTGGACAGGGCCTACGAGCAGTACTTC. Translation: CASSPLDRAYEQYF.

The chain carries TRBV28 and TRBJ2-2; D gene uncertain. CDR1 is MDHEN, CDR2 SYDVKM, per germline. This CDR3 is 12 amino acids long. The ends were cut back, 6 bases at V and 3 bases at J, with 5 bases in the middle. The CDR3 DNA follows: TGTGCCAGCAGCCAGGACACCGGGGAGCTGTTTTTT. It codes for CASSQDTGELFF.

The chain has TRBV7-9 and TRBJ1-2, with 8 nucleotides matching TRBD1. CDR1 SEHNR and CDR2 FQNEAQ come from the germline V gene (reference sequence). The CDR3 runs to 18 residues. Trimming cost V 0 bases and J 0 bases; bases outside gene matches: 9. The CDR3 loop reads CASSLAPDRVGANYGYTF. For the CDR3, the DNA is TGTGCCAGCAGCTTAGCCCCGGACAGGGTCGGAGCTAACTATGGCTACACCTTC.

V usage is TRBV27 and J usage is TRBJ1-2; D call uncertain. The CDR3 sequence is 13 residues long. The V end lost 4 bases, the J end lost 7 bases, and 13 bases lay between the germline ends. Germline loops: CDR1 MNHEY, CDR2 SMNVEV (reference sequence). CDR3 protein: CASSYTNRGGYTF. Written as DNA, the CDR3 is TGTGCCAGCAGTTATACTAACCGAGGTGGCTACACCTTC.

The chain links TRBV10-2 to TRBJ2-5; 12 bases map to TRBD2. CDR1 is WSHSY and CDR2 is SAAADI in the germline V gene. The CDR3 totals 16 residues. The V and J ends lost 5 bases and 4 bases, in that order; junction bases with no gene match: 8. CDR3 sequence reads: CASSLAGGPEGETQYF. The DNA for the CDR3 is TGCGCCAGCAGTCTAGCGGGAGGGCCAGAGGGAGAGACCCAGTACTTC.

The chain is built from TRBV2 and TRBJ2-3, with 14 bases aligning to TRBD2. J lost 1 base, V lost 10 bases, and 10 bases had no gene match. The CDR3 loop spans 17 amino acids. Germline-derived CDR1 and CDR2 are SNHLY and FYNNEI. The CDR3 reads CATSPGLAGVGTDTQYF. CDR3 sequence (DNA): TGTGCCACTAGTCCGGGACTAGCGGGAGTTGGCACAGATACGCAGTATTTT.

The CDR3 DNA is TGTGCCAGCAGCTTAGCGGGGGGACTGGCGTACGAGCAGTACTTC. This sequence encodes CASSLAGGLAYEQYF. The chain uses TRBV7-9 and TRBJ2-7; a possible D gene is TRBD2 (6 bases). Trimming shortened V by 0 bases and J by 4 bases, and 13 bases separated the two germline ends. Germline V CDR1 and CDR2: SEHNR, FQNEAQ (reference sequence). The CDR3 length is 15 residues.

This sequence joins TRBV19 and TRBJ2-1, with D maybe TRBD1 (6 bases). CDR3 length equals 15 residues. V gave up 2 bases and J gave up 10 bases, with 18 bases separating them. The germline gives CDR1 LNHDA, CDR2 SQIVND (reference sequence). The CDR3 coding sequence is TGTGCCAGTAGTATAAGAACAGGGTTACGACTGGAGCAGTTCTTC. This codes for CASSIRTGLRLEQFF.

The chain has TRBV28 and TRBJ1-5, with no clear D. Trimming left V 4 bases short and J 3 bases short, with 1 base between. The CDR3 extends over 11 amino acids. The germline CDR1 and CDR2 sequences are MDHEN and SYDVKM. The CDR3 loop is CASSYNQPQHF. The CDR3 nucleotides read TGTGCCAGCAGTTACAATCAGCCCCAGCATTTT.

The chain has TRBV27 and TRBJ1-2; 7 positions agree with TRBD1. V was pared by 2 bases and J by 7 bases, with 7 bases of the junction left unmatched. Germline lookup yields CDR1 MNHEY and CDR2 SMNVEV (reference sequence). The CDR3 consists of 14 residues. The CDR3 spells CASSLGGGAGGYTF. DNA for the CDR3: TGTGCCAGCAGTTTAGGAGGGGGCGCGGGTGGCTACACCTTC.

V gene TRBV7-6 combines with J gene TRBJ2-3; D remains unclear. CDR1 is SGHVS, CDR2 FNYEAQ, per germline. The CDR3 covers 17 residues. V was pared by 1 base and J by 0 bases, with 14 bases between. The chain's CDR3 is CASSLGFPGSSTDTQYF. In DNA, the CDR3 is TGTGCCAGCAGCTTAGGGTTCCCTGGGTCCAGCACAGATACGCAGTATTTT.

This sequence joins TRBV6-2 or TRBV6-3 and TRBJ2-1, with D unresolved. V lost 10 bases to trimming and J lost 5 bases, with 18 bases between them. CDR1 and CDR2 from the germline V gene are MNHEY and SVGEGT. The CDR3 sequence is 14 residues long. DNA of the CDR3: TGTGCCACCTTATGGTTGGACCGTAACAATGAGCAGTTCTTC. As protein: CATLWLDRNNEQFF.

The chain employs TRBV30 and TRBJ2-7; maybe TRBD2 (6 bases). This CDR3 has 14 amino acids. Germline V gene sequence: CDR1 GTSNPN, CDR2 SVGIG (reference sequence). V was trimmed by 2 bases and J by 2 bases, leaving 13 bases between them. CDR3 DNA sequence: TGTGCCTGGAGTCATCCGGGAGAGGCCTACGAGCAGTACTTC. This gives the protein CAWSHPGEAYEQYF.

This chain uses TRBV20-1 with TRBJ1-3; D remains ambiguous. The CDR3 consists of 12 residues. Trimming pared 5 bases from V and 0 bases from J, leaving 5 bases between. Germline V lookup: CDR1 DFQATT, CDR2 SNEGSKA (reference sequence). The CDR3 loop reads CSAQVSGNTIYF. The CDR3 DNA is TGCAGTGCTCAGGTCTCTGGAAACACCATATATTTT.

V usage is TRBV6-5 and J usage is TRBJ2-5; TRBD1 matches 7 bases. The germline V gene has CDR1 MNHEY and CDR2 SVGAGI. The CDR3 extends over 15 amino acids. V trimming: 4 bases; J trimming: 1 base; junction bases outside the gene matches: 6. The CDR3 protein is CASSSTWDSQETQYF. CDR3 nucleotide sequence: TGTGCCAGCAGTTCCACCTGGGACAGCCAAGAGACCCAGTACTTC.

The chain is built from TRBV27 and TRBJ1-6, with 8 positions matching TRBD1. J was trimmed by 6 bases and V by 6 bases; bases with no gene match: 4. This CDR3 comprises 14 residues. Germline-derived CDR1 and CDR2 are MNHEY and SMNVEV (reference sequence). This chain's CDR3 is CASSPTGANSPLHF. The CDR3 nucleotides read TGTGCCAGCAGCCCGACAGGGGCTAATTCACCCCTCCACTTT.

V is TRBV20-1 and J is TRBJ2-7; 8 nucleotides align to TRBD2. This CDR3 comprises 14 residues. Germline CDR1 is DFQATT and CDR2 is SNEGSKA (reference sequence). The V gene end was trimmed by 5 bases and the J gene end by 1 base; junction bases not matched to a gene: 7. In nucleotides, the CDR3 is TGCAGTGCTCACCCCGCGGGGGGTTCCTACGAGCAGTACTTC. Translation: CSAHPAGGSYEQYF.

This clonotype was seen only a few times. This chain links TRBV19 with TRBJ2-1; D gene unclear. In germline, CDR1 is LNHDA, CDR2 SQIVND (reference sequence). The V gene lost 0 bases and the J gene lost 4 bases, with 4 bases spanning the gap. The CDR3 length is 13 residues. The CDR3 coding sequence is TGTGCCAGTAGTATAGACGGGTACAATGAGCAGTTCTTC. This gives the protein CASSIDGYNEQFF.

CDR3 residues: CASRQGAGNQPQHF. CDR3 sequence (DNA): TGTGCCAGCAGACAGGGGGCAGGCAATCAGCCCCAGCATTTT. The V call is TRBV12-3 or TRBV12-4, the J call TRBJ1-5; the match to TRBD1 covers 9 bases. This CDR3 is built from 14 residues. V lost 6 bases to trimming and J lost 2 bases; unmatched junction nucleotides: 2.

V is TRBV9 and J is TRBJ1-3; D remains unclear. CDR1 and CDR2 from the germline V gene are SGDLS and YYNGEE. V lost 2 bases, J lost 4 bases, and 16 bases lay in between. The CDR3 loop spans 16 amino acids. CDR3 DNA: TGTGCCAGCAGCGTCTTTCTTCACCCAACGGGAAACACCATATATTTT. It specifies CASSVFLHPTGNTIYF.